The clone carrying this TCR beta chain was recorded at least ten times. What it binds is unknown. With the read ending 3 residues before the CDR3 end, the germline J gene is used to fill in that end. Trimming removed 2 bases from V and 0 bases from J, with 13 bases in between. CDR1 MNHEY and CDR2 SVGEGT come from the germline V gene. CDR3 size: 16 residues. The sample belongs to a study of T cell clonality in common variable immunodeficiency. Overall study findings and caveats: Fewer deletions and N-nucleotide insertions were reportedly seen in common variable immunodeficiency TCR beta sequences.

Replacement immunoglobulin had been given to every CVID subject for at least one year. CVID and control samples used equivalent genomic DNA input. Assay used: immunoSEQ multiplex PCR; TCRdb lists only in-frame clones, some missing. The record shows around 28,000 clones for this sample, with no singletons present. This clonotype was obtained from a human donor with common variable immunodeficiency. The chain carries TRBV6-2 or TRBV6-3 and TRBJ2-5; possibly TRBD2 for D (6 bases). The material sequenced was peripheral blood mononuclear cells. CDR3 DNA, as far as it was read: TGTGCCAGCAGTTACCCGGGACTCTCGTACCAAGAGACC. Translating it yields CASSYPGLSYQET. The CDR3 reads in full as CASSYPGLSYQETQYF.